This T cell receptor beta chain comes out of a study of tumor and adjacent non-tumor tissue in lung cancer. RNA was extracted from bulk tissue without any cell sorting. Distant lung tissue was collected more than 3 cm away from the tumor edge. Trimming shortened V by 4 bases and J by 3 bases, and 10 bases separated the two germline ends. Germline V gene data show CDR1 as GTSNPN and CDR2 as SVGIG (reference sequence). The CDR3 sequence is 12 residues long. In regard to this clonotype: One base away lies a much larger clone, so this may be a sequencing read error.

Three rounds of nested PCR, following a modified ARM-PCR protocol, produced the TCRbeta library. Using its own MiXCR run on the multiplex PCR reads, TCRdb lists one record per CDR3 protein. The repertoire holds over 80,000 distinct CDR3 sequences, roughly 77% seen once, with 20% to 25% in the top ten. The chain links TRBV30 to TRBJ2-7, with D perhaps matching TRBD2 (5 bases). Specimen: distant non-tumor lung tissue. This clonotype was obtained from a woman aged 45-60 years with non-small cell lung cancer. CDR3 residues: CAWTVSGYEQYF. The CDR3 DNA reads TGTGCCTGGACTGTGAGCGGCTACGAGCAGTACTTC.